This T cell receptor beta chain emerged from a study of blood T cell repertoires in COVID-19. The wider study: T cells, B-cell-depleted T cells, or PBMCs supplied cDNA or gDNA.

CDR3 length: 17 residues. Germline V gives CDR1 MNHEY, CDR2 SMNVEV (reference sequence). Trimming removed 2 bases from V and 7 bases from J; junction bases left unmatched: 13. Per the original methods: Nucleated cell number was recorded as an estimate derived from reference gene primer amplification. Some clones are missing from TCRdb's copy, which holds only in-frame ones; the method was immunoSEQ multiplex PCR. The D gene and trimming were derived from the DNA, and the V and J assignments and clone size from that table. The data contain under 300,000 clones, around four fifths of them singletons. The sample consisted of peripheral blood. This TCR was sampled from a man at least 80 years old with acute or convalescent COVID-19. This chain links TRBV27 with TRBJ1-1, with 10 positions matching TRBD1. CDR3 loop: CASSLRTGGDRVFEAFF. The CDR3 bases are TGTGCCAGCAGTTTAAGGACAGGGGGGGATAGGGTGTTTGAAGCTTTCTTT.